This T cell receptor (beta chain) was sequenced for a study of neurological immune-mediated disorders. V lost 5 bases and J lost 5, with 17 bases in between. CDR3 size: 15 residues. CDR1 and CDR2 from the germline V gene are SGHAT and FQDESV (reference sequence). From 15-18 subjects, over 160 million TCR-beta sequences were obtained in each sequencing run. One entry per CDR3 protein results from TCRdb running MiXCR on the 5' RACE reads. The sample has 80,000 to 95,000 distinct CDR3 sequences, under 4.5% seen once; the top ten hold 2.5% to 3%. This clonotype showed up many times. The chain recombines TRBV11-1 with TRBJ2-3; either TRBD1 or TRBD2 may fit D (5 bases each). The receptor was derived from a woman aged 45-60 years with multiple sclerosis. Sequenced input: PBMCs. In DNA form, the CDR3 reads TGTGCCAGCAGCAGTTCGGGACGCGGAGGAGATACGCAGTATTTT. Translation gives CASSSSGRGGDTQYF. The variable domain in full, with the rest retrieved from reference TRBV11-1 and TRBJ2-3, is EAEVAQSPRYKITEKSQAVAFWCDPISGHATLYWYRQILGQGPELLVQFQDESVVDDSQLPKDRFSAERLKGVDSTLKIQPAELGDSAMYLCASSSSGRGGDTQYFGPGTRLTVL.